The present T cell receptor (beta chain) was sequenced within a study of shared clonotypes between healthy human individuals. Study information: Researchers assigned three CD4 naive, three CD4 memory, two CD8 naive and one CD8 memory plate to each donor.

The CDR3 length is 16 residues. CDR1 is SGHAT and CDR2 is FQNNGV in the germline V gene. V shed 4 bases, J shed 6 bases, and the junction held 11 bases outside the gene matches. Study-level results: The study's rarefaction showed incomplete sorted-subset sequencing despite large depth.

TCRdb's copy holds only in-frame clones and misses some; the assay was immunoSEQ multiplex PCR. The profile shows under 1,900,000 clones, just under 99% of them singletons. Details on this clone: Its antigen is not known.

This receptor was obtained from a man aged 25 to 40 in good health. Sequencing was performed on naive CD4+ T cells sorted from blood. Sample subset: CD45RA+ positively selected. The chain carries TRBV11-2 and TRBJ1-5; TRBD1 aligns across 8 bases. The CDR3, as DNA: TGTGCCAGCAGCTGTAGACAGGGGCGTGAATGTCAGCCCCAGCATTTT. Protein product: CASSCRQGRECQPQHF.